This note documents a single TCR beta chain sequence. What it recognizes is unknown. The data are from a study of T cell responses to AZD1222 COVID-19 vaccine. Libraries were prepared by immunoSEQ multiplex PCR; TCRdb keeps only in-frame clonotypes and omits some of them. The sample shows some 180,000 clones, more than 85% of them seen only once. This CDR3 has 12 residues. The V gene's germline CDR1 is MNHEY and CDR2 SVGAGI. The V and J ends lost 8 bases and 8 bases respectively, with 15 bases between them. Findings and limits, study-wide: The reported proportion of spike-specific TCRs targeting unmutated variant regions was nearly half. Without day 14 samples, only post-peak T cell repertoires were studied.

This receptor was taken from an adult who received the AZD1222 COVID-19 vaccine. The chain recombines TRBV6-5 with TRBJ1-2, with D possibly matching TRBD1 (6 bases). The sequences come from peripheral blood, collected 28 days after the second AZD1222 dose. The CDR3 nucleotides read TGTGCCAGCTACAGGGCCTCCGGGGGCTACACCTTC. Its protein is CASYRASGGYTF.